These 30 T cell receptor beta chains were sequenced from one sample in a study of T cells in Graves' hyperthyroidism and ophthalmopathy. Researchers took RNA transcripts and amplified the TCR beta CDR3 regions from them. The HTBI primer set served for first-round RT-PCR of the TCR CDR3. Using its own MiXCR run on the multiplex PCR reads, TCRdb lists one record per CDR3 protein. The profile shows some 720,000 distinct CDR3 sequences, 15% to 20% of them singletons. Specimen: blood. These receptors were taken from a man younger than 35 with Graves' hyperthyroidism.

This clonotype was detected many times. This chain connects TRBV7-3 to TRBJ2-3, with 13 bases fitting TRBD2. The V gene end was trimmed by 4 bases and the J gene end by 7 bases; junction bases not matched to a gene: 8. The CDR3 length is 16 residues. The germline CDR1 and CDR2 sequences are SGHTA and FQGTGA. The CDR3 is CASSSRTSGSLNTQYF. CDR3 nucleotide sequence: TGTGCCAGCAGCTCTAGGACTAGCGGGAGCCTAAATACGCAGTATTTT.

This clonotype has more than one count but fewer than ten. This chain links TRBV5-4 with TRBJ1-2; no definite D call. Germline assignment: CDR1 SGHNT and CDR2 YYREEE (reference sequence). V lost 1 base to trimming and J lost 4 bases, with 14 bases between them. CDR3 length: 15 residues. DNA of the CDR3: TGTGCCAGCAGCTTGCCCCCTTACGTAGGCTATGGCTACACCTTC. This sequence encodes CASSLPPYVGYGYTF.

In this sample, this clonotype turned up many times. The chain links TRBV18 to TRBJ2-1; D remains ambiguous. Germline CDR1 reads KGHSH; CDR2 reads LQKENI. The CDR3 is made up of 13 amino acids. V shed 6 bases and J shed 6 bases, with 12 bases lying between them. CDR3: CASSVHLINEQFF. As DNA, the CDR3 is TGTGCCAGCTCGGTACATCTAATCAATGAGCAGTTCTTC.

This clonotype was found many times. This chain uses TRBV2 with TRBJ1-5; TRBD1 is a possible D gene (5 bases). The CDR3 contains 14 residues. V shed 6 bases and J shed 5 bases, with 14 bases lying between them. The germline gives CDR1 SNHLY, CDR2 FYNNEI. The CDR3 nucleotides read TGTGCCAGCAGCTTCCAGGGACGAGATCAGCCCCAGCATTTT. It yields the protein CASSFQGRDQPQHF.

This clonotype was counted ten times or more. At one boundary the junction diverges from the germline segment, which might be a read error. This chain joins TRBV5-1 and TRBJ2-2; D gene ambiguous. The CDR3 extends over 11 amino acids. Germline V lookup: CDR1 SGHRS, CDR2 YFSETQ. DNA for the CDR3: TGTGCCAGCAGCTTAATCGGGGAGCTGTTTTTT. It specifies CASSLIGELFF.

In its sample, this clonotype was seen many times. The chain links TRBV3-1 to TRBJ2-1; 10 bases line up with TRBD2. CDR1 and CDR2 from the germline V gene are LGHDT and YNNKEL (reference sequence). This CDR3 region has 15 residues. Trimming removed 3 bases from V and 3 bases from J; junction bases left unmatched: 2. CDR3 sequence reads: CASSQTSGLYNEQFF. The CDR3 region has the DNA TGTGCCAGCAGCCAGACTAGCGGGCTCTACAATGAGCAGTTCTTC.

In nucleotides, the CDR3 is TGTGCCAGCAGCTTGGCCCGGAGTAGTGATACGCAGTATTTT. Translation: CASSLARSSDTQYF. The chain is built from TRBV5-5 and TRBJ2-3; D is unresolved. Trimming shortened V by 0 bases and J by 6 bases, and 11 bases separated the two germline ends. The CDR3 loop spans 14 amino acids. CDR1 and CDR2 from the germline V gene are SGHKS and YYEKEE (reference sequence). Complete variable domain (other parts from reference TRBV5-5 and TRBJ2-3): DAGVTQSPTHLIKTRGQQVTLRCSPISGHKSVSWYQQVLGQGPQFIFQYYEKEERGRGNFPDRFSARQFPNYSSELNVNALLLGDSALYLCASSLARSSDTQYFGPGTRLTVL.

The CDR3 nucleotides read TGCAGTGCTAGAAGTCAGGGAAACACCGGGGAGCTGTTTTTT. Translated, it gives CSARSQGNTGELFF. The chain uses TRBV20-1 and TRBJ2-2, with a possible D match to TRBD1 (5 bases). Germline CDR1 is DFQATT and CDR2 is SNEGSKA (reference sequence). The CDR3 extends over 14 amino acids. V gave up 2 bases and J gave up 2 bases, with 9 bases separating them.

CDR3 amino acids: CASSISGKGQPQHF. CDR3 in DNA: TGTGCCAGTAGTATCTCAGGGAAGGGTCAGCCCCAGCATTTT. This rearrangement joins TRBV19 to TRBJ1-5; D perhaps matches TRBD1 (5 bases). This CDR3 is built from 14 residues. The ends were cut back, 3 bases at V and 6 bases at J, with 12 bases in the middle. Germline V gene sequence: CDR1 LNHDA, CDR2 SQIVND (reference sequence).

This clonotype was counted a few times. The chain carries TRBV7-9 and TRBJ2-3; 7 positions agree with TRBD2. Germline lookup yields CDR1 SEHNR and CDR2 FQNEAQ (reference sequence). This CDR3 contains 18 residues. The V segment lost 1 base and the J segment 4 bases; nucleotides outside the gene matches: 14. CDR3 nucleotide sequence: TGTGCCAGCAGCTTAGAGTTGGGCGCGGGAGAACCCCCAGATACGCAGTATTTT. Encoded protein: CASSLELGAGEPPDTQYF.

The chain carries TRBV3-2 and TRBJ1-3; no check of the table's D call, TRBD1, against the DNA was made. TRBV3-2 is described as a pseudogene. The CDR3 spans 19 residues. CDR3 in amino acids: CASSQEGGDRGISGNTIYF. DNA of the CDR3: TGTGCCAGCAGCCAAGAGGGGGGGGACAGGGGGATCTCTGGAAACACCATATATTTT.

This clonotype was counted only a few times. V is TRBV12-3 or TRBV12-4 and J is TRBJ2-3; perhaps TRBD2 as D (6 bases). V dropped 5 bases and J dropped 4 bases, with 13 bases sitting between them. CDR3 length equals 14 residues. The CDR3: CASSLQWGADTQYF. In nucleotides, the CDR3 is TGTGCCAGCAGTCTCCAATGGGGGGCAGATACGCAGTATTTT.

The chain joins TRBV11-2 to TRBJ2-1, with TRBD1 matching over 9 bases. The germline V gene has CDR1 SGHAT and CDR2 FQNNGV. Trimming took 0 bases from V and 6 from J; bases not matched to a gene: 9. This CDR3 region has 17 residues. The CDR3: CASSLDLTGGGVNEQFF. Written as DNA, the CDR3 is TGTGCCAGCAGCTTAGATCTGACAGGGGGTGGGGTCAATGAGCAGTTCTTC.

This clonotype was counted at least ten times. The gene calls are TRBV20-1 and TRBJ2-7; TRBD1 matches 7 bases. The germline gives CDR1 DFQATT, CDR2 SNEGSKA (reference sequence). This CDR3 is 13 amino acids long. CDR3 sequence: CIAEGQSSYEQYF. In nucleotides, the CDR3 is TGCATAGCTGAGGGACAGTCCTCCTACGAGCAGTACTTC.

The CDR3 nucleotides read TGCGCCAGCAGCCAAGATTGGGGACAGGCGCTAGCTAACTATGGCTACACCTTC. It yields the protein CASSQDWGQALANYGYTF. The chain employs TRBV4-3 and TRBJ1-2, with 8 bases matching TRBD1. J lost 0 bases, V lost 0 bases, and 9 bases had no gene match. CDR1 is LGHNA and CDR2 is YSLEER in the germline V gene. This CDR3 has 18 amino acids.

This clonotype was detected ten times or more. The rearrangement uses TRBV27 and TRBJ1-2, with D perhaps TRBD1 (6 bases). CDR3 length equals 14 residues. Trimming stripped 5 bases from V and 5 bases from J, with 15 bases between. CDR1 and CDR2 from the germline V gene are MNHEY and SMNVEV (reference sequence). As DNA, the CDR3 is TGTGCCAGCAGTCCGGGACATAACTCATATGGCTACACCTTC. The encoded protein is CASSPGHNSYGYTF.

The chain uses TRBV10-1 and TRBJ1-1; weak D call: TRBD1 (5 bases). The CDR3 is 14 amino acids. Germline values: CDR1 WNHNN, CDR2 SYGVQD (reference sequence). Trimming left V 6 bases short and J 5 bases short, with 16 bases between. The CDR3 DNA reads TGCGCCAGCAGAGGACCGCAGGGTAAAACTGAAGCTTTCTTT. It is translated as CASRGPQGKTEAFF.

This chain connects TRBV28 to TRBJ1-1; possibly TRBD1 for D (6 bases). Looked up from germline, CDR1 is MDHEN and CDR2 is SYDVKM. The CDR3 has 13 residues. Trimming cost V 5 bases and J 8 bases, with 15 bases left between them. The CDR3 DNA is TGTGCCAGCAGTCAGAAGGGGGATGGGGAAGCTTTCTTT. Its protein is CASSQKGDGEAFF. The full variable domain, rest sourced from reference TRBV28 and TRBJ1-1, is DVKVTQSSRYLVKRTGEKVFLECVQDMDHENMFWYRQDPGLGLRLIYFSYDVKMKEKGDIPEGYSVSREKKERFSLILESASTNQTSMYLCASSQKGDGEAFFGQGTRLTVV.

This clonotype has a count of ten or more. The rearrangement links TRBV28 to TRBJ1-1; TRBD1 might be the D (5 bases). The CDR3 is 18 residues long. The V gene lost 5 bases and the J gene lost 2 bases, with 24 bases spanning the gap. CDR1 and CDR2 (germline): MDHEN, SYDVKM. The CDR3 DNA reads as TGTGCCAGCAGTCCTTTCGACGAGGGAATACAGGTAAACACTGAAGCTTTCTTT. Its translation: CASSPFDEGIQVNTEAFF.

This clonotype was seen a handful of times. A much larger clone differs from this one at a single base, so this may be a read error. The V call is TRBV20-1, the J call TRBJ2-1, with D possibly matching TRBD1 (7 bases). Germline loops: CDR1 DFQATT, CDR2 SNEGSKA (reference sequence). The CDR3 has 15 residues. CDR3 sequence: CSAPGRRGLRNEQLF. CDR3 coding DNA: TGCAGTGCTCCGGGGCGGAGGGGGCTGCGGAATGAGCAGCTCTTC.

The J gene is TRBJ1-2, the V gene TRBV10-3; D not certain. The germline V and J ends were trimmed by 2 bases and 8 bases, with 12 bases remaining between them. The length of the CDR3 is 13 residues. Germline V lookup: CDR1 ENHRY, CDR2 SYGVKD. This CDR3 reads CAISEDGSKGYTF. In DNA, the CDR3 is TGTGCCATCAGTGAGGACGGCTCTAAGGGCTACACCTTC.

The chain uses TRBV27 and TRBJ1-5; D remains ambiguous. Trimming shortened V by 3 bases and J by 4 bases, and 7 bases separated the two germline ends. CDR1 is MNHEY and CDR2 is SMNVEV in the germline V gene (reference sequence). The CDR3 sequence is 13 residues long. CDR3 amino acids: CASSFGKNQPQHF. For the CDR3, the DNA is TGTGCCAGCAGTTTTGGGAAGAATCAGCCCCAGCATTTT.

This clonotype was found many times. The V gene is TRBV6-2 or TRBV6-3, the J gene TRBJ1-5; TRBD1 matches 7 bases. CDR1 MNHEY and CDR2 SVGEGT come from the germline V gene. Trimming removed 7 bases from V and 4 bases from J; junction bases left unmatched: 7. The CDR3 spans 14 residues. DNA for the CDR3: TGTGCCAGCAAAGAGACAGGGACAAATCAGCCCCAGCATTTT. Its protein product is CASKETGTNQPQHF.

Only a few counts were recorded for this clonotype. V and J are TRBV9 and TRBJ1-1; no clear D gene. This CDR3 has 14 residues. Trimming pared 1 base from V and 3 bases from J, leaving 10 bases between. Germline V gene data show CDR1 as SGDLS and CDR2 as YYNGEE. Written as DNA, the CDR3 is TGTGCCAGCAGCGTAAAGGGCTTCGACACTGAAGCTTTCTTT. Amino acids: CASSVKGFDTEAFF. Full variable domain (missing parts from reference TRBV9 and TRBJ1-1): DSGVTQTPKHLITATGQRVTLRCSPRSGDLSVYWYQQSLDQGLQFLIQYYNGEERAKGNILERFSAQQFPDLHSELNLSSLELGDSALYFCASSVKGFDTEAFFGQGTRLTVV.

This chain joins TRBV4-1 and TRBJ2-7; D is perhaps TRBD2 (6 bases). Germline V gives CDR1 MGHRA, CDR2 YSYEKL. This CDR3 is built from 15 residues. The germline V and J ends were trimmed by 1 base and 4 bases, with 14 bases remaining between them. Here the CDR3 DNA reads TGCGCCAGCAGCCAAGCGGGAGCGGGTCAATACGAGCAGTACTTC. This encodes CASSQAGAGQYEQYF.

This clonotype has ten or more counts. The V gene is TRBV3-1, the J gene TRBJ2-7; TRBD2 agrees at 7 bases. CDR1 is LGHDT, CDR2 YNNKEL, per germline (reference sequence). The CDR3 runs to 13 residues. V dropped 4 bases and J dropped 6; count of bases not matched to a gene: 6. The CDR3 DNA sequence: TGTGCCAGCAGCCGGACCGGGAGGAGCGAGCAGTACTTC. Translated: CASSRTGRSEQYF.

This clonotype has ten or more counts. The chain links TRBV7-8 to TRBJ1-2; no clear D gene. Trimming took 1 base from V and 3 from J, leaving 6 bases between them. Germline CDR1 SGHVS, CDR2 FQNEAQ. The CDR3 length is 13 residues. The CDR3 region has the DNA TGTGCCAGCAGCTTAGAATTGGACTATGGCTACACCTTC. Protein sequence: CASSLELDYGYTF.

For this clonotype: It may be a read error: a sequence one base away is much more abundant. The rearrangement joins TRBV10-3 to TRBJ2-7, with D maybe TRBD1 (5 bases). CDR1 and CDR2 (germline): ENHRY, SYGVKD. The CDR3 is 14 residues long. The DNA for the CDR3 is TGTGCCATCTCTGAAAGGGGCACCTCCTACGAGCAGCACTTC. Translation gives CAISERGTSYEQHF.

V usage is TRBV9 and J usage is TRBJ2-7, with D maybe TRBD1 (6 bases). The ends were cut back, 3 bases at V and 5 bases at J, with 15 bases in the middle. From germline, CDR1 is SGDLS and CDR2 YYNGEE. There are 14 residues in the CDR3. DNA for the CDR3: TGTGCCAGCAGCGAGCAGGGGTTAGAGGACGAGCAGTACTTC. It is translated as CASSEQGLEDEQYF.

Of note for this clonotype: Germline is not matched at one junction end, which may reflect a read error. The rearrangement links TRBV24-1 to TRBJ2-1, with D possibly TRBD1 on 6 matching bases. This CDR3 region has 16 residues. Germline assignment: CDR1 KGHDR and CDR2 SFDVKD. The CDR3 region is CTTSDYGTRGYNEQFF. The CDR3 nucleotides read TGTACCACCAGTGACTACGGGACAAGGGGATACAATGAGCAGTTCTTC.